The 24 T cell receptor beta chains listed next were all sequenced from one sample in a study of T cell responses to AZD1222 COVID-19 vaccine. Clones were sequenced by immunoSEQ multiplex PCR, and TCRdb holds only the in-frame ones, with some missing. The data contain around 120,000 clones, about nine tenths of them singletons. Material: peripheral blood, obtained on day 0 of AZD1222 vaccination. The receptor source for this set is an adult in good health.

This sequence joins TRBV27 and TRBJ1-5; D is perhaps TRBD1 (6 bases). CDR1 is MNHEY, CDR2 SMNVEV, per germline (reference sequence). Trimming removed 4 bases at V and 5 bases at J, with 12 bases between. CDR3 size: 14 residues. DNA for the CDR3: TGTGCCAGCAGTTCGGGGGACACTTATCAGCCCCAGCATTTT. Its protein is CASSSGDTYQPQHF.

The V and J genes are TRBV6-1 and TRBJ1-1, with TRBD1 matching 9 bases. The CDR3 contains 14 residues. V was pared by 4 bases and J by 5 bases, with 5 bases of the junction left unmatched. In germline, CDR1 is MNHNS, CDR2 SASEGT. As DNA, the CDR3 is TGTGCCAGCAGTGGGGGGACAGGGTTAACTGAAGCTTTCTTT. This gives the protein CASSGGTGLTEAFF.

This chain links TRBV5-1 with TRBJ2-4; 8 nucleotides agree with TRBD2. J lost 2 bases, V lost 3 bases, and 1 base had no gene match. Germline V gene lookup returns CDR1 SGHRS and CDR2 YFSETQ. This CDR3 has 14 residues. The CDR3 DNA reads as TGCGCCAGCAGCTCGGGGGGGCCCAAAAACATTCAGTACTTC. Its translation: CASSSGGPKNIQYF.

J is TRBJ1-6 and V is TRBV7-2; no reliable D call. Deletions cut 1 base from V and 6 bases from J, with 7 bases between. Germline CDR1 is SGHTA and CDR2 is FQGNSA. This CDR3 spans 14 amino acids. The CDR3 loop is CASSLVRANSPLHF. In DNA, the CDR3 is TGTGCCAGCAGCTTAGTCCGGGCTAATTCACCCCTCCACTTT. Supplemented by reference TRBV7-2 and TRBJ1-6, the full variable domain reads GAGVSQSPSNKVTEKGKDVELRCDPISGHTALYWYRQSLGQGLEFLIYFQGNSAPDKSGLPSDRFSAERTGGSVSTLTIQRTQQEDSAVYLCASSLVRANSPLHFGNGTRLTVT.

The genes are TRBV7-2 and TRBJ1-5; D perhaps matches TRBD1 (5 bases). The germline V gene encodes CDR1 SGHTA and CDR2 FQGNSA. This CDR3 region has 15 residues. Trimming pared 5 bases from V and 4 bases from J, leaving 15 bases between. CDR3 in amino acids: CASSTGLQGNQPQHF. The DNA of the CDR3 is TGTGCCAGCAGCACCGGCCTCCAGGGAAATCAGCCCCAGCATTTT.

DNA of the CDR3: TGTGCCAGCTCATCGGACCCTGGGCGGGACACCGGGGAGCTGTTTTTT. This sequence encodes CASSSDPGRDTGELFF. The rearrangement joins TRBV18 to TRBJ2-2, with D tentatively TRBD2 (5 bases). Trimming took off 5 bases at V and 3 bases at J, with 16 bases between the two ends. The V gene's germline CDR1 is KGHSH and CDR2 LQKENI. This CDR3 region has 16 residues.

CDR3 sequence reads: CASSQEGWGVRNTEAFF. The CDR3 DNA reads TGTGCCAGCAGCCAAGAAGGTTGGGGGGTTCGGAACACTGAAGCTTTCTTT. The gene calls are TRBV3-1 (or the pseudogene TRBV3-2) and TRBJ1-1; TRBD1 is a possible D gene (5 bases). The CDR3 extends over 17 amino acids. Germline V lookup: CDR1 LGHDT, CDR2 YNNKEL (reference sequence). The ends were cut back, 0 bases at V and 1 base at J, with 15 bases in the middle.

The V call is TRBV5-1, the J call TRBJ1-1; D ambiguous. The V and J ends lost 3 bases and 0 bases respectively, with 9 bases between them. The CDR3 is 14 residues long. Germline V gene lookup returns CDR1 SGHRS and CDR2 YFSETQ. CDR3 in DNA: TGCGCCAGCAGCTCCTACAGCTTGAACACTGAAGCTTTCTTT. It encodes CASSSYSLNTEAFF.

The table lists this clone with a count of one. This chain uses TRBV11-2 with TRBJ1-1; D is uncertain. The germline V and J ends were trimmed by 1 base and 3 bases, with 6 bases remaining between them. There are 13 residues in the CDR3. The V gene's germline CDR1 is SGHAT and CDR2 FQNNGV. The chain's CDR3 is CASSLVVYTEAFF. The CDR3 DNA reads TGTGCCAGCAGCTTAGTGGTGTACACTGAAGCTTTCTTT.

This clone came up once. The chain recombines TRBV5-1 with TRBJ2-7; unclear D gene. The germline gives CDR1 SGHRS, CDR2 YFSETQ. The CDR3 spans 15 residues. Trimming pared 0 bases from V and 1 base from J, leaving 11 bases between. For the CDR3, the DNA is TGCGCCAGCAGCTTGGACGTCAGGCTGTCCTACGAGCAGTACTTC. Translating it yields CASSLDVRLSYEQYF.

CDR3 sequence reads: CASSRPSGEQYF. As DNA, the CDR3 is TGTGCCAGCAGCCGTCCGAGTGGCGAGCAGTACTTC. V gene TRBV7-2 combines with J gene TRBJ2-7; D unclear. The V and J ends lost 5 bases and 6 bases respectively, with 11 bases between them. CDR1 is SGHTA, CDR2 FQGNSA, per germline. The CDR3 is 12 residues long. Looking up the rest from reference TRBV7-2 and TRBJ2-7 gives the full variable domain: GAGVSQSPSNKVTEKGKDVELRCDPISGHTALYWYRQSLGQGLEFLIYFQGNSAPDKSGLPSDRFSAERTGGSVSTLTIQRTQQEDSAVYLCASSRPSGEQYFGPGTRLTVT.

The chain employs TRBV6-5 and TRBJ2-7, with D unclear. V lost 6 bases and J 7 bases, leaving 13 bases between the germline ends. Germline V lookup: CDR1 MNHEY, CDR2 SVGAGI. CDR3 size: 12 residues. The CDR3: CASRPPTQEQYF. In nucleotides, the CDR3 is TGTGCCAGCAGACCGCCGACCCAGGAGCAGTACTTC.

This chain uses TRBV5-1 with TRBJ2-7; D not resolved. CDR3 size: 13 residues. Trimming took off 4 bases at V and 1 base at J, with 9 bases between the two ends. CDR1 is SGHRS, CDR2 YFSETQ, per germline. The CDR3 region is CASSPASSYEQYF. CDR3 nucleotides: TGCGCCAGCAGCCCAGCTAGTTCCTACGAGCAGTACTTC.

The chain combines TRBV6-6 with TRBJ2-2, with 7 bases matching TRBD1. The CDR3 sequence is 15 residues long. Germline CDR1 MNHNY, CDR2 SVGAGI (reference sequence). The junction had 7 bases not matched to a gene; V was cut back by 7 bases and J by 2 bases. This CDR3 is CASKTGTANTGELFF. The DNA of the CDR3 is TGTGCCAGCAAAACCGGGACAGCAAACACCGGGGAGCTGTTTTTT.

The chain links TRBV11-3 to TRBJ2-3, with a possible D match to TRBD2 (7 bases). The V end lost 7 bases, the J end lost 0 bases, and 14 bases lay between the germline ends. Germline V gene sequence: CDR1 SGHNT, CDR2 YENEEA. The CDR3 extends over 15 amino acids. The CDR3 sequence: CASKKGGASTDTQYF. The CDR3 DNA follows: TGTGCCAGCAAAAAGGGGGGGGCTAGCACAGATACGCAGTATTTT.

The rearrangement links TRBV2 to TRBJ1-5; possible D gene TRBD1, 5 bases. Per the germline V gene, CDR1 is SNHLY and CDR2 is FYNNEI. Trimming took off 8 bases at V and 6 bases at J, with 20 bases between the two ends. This CDR3 spans 15 amino acids. The DNA of the CDR3 is TGTGCCAGCGCGGGGGGTCAGGGAGCCTTTCAGCCCCAGCATTTT. It encodes CASAGGQGAFQPQHF.

V gene TRBV5-6 combines with J gene TRBJ1-5; TRBD1 is a possible D gene (6 bases). The CDR3 loop spans 15 amino acids. Trimming removed 2 bases at V and 1 base at J, with 10 bases between. The germline V gene has CDR1 SGHDT and CDR2 YYEEEE. DNA for the CDR3: TGTGCCAGCAGCTTCTACAGGGCGAGCAATCAGCCCCAGCATTTT. Translation gives CASSFYRASNQPQHF.

V gene TRBV18 combines with J gene TRBJ1-5; D may be TRBD1 (6 bases). The CDR3 sequence is 15 residues long. The ends were cut back, 2 bases at V and 0 bases at J, with 8 bases in the middle. Germline loops: CDR1 KGHSH, CDR2 LQKENI. Here the CDR3 reads CASSPGGNSNQPQHF. CDR3 bases: TGTGCCAGCTCACCAGGGGGCAATAGCAATCAGCCCCAGCATTTT.

The chain employs TRBV11-2 and TRBJ1-1; no clear D. There are 16 residues in the CDR3. With 3 bases removed from V and 5 bases from J, the gap between germline ends came to 19 bases. Germline V CDR1 and CDR2: SGHAT, FQNNGV. CDR3: CASSFRAISRVTEAFF. CDR3 DNA sequence: TGTGCCAGCAGCTTCCGGGCCATCTCAAGGGTGACTGAAGCTTTCTTT.

The chain joins TRBV21-1 to TRBJ1-4. TRBV21-1 is an annotated pseudogene. This CDR3 spans 15 amino acids. The CDR3 DNA follows: TGTGCCAGCAGCAAAGGTCTCCTCGGAGGTGAAAAACTGTTTTTT. Amino acids: CASSKGLLGGEKLFF.

The chain has TRBV5-8 and TRBJ1-1; D may be TRBD1 (6 bases). The V gene's germline CDR1 is SGHTS and CDR2 YDEGEE. V was trimmed by 8 bases and J by 4 bases, leaving 18 bases between them. The CDR3 has 14 residues. CDR3 residues: CASSWGAGGTEAFF. In DNA, the CDR3 is TGTGCCAGTTCTTGGGGGGCCGGGGGCACTGAAGCTTTCTTT. The full variable domain, in which reference TRBV5-8 and TRBJ1-1 provide the parts outside the CDR3, is EAGVTQSPTHLIKTRGQQATLRCSPISGHTSVYWYQQALGLGLQFLLWYDEGEERNRGNFPPRFSGRQFPNYSSELNVNALELEDSALYLCASSWGAGGTEAFFGQGTRLTVV.

This chain uses TRBV27 with TRBJ2-2, with 12 bases matching TRBD2. J lost 5 bases, V lost 2 bases, and 0 bases had no gene match. The CDR3 covers 15 residues. CDR1 is MNHEY, CDR2 SMNVEV, per germline (reference sequence). In DNA, the CDR3 is TGTGCCAGCAGTTTAGGACTAGCGGGGACCGGGGAGCTGTTTTTT. Its translation is CASSLGLAGTGELFF.

The chain has TRBV7-7 and TRBJ1-2; a possible D gene is TRBD1 (5 bases). The CDR3 contains 15 residues. Germline CDR1 is SSHAT and CDR2 is FNYEAQ (reference sequence). V was clipped by 0 bases and J by 8 bases, with 16 bases between them. Here the CDR3 DNA reads TGTGCCAGCAGCTTAGCGGGACTATCCAGGAAGGGCTACACCTTC. Encoded protein: CASSLAGLSRKGYTF. The entire variable domain, with the rest obtained from reference TRBV7-7 and TRBJ1-2, is as follows: GAGVSQSPRYKVTKRGQDVTLRCDPISSHATLYWYQQALGQGPEFLTYFNYEAQPDKSGLPSDRFSAERPEGSISTLTIQRTEQRDSAMYRCASSLAGLSRKGYTFGSGTRLTVV.

The chain joins TRBV6-5 to TRBJ1-4; a weak D match, TRBD1 (5 bases). V was clipped by 0 bases and J by 8 bases, with 16 bases between them. Germline V lookup: CDR1 MNHEY, CDR2 SVGAGI. The CDR3 runs 16 residues. This CDR3 is CASSYSGTLPSEKLFF. The CDR3 DNA is TGTGCCAGCAGTTACTCCGGGACCCTTCCCTCCGAAAAACTGTTTTTT.